This entry features one T cell receptor (beta chain) sequence. The CDR3 contains 13 residues. Trimming removed 6 bases from V and 5 bases from J; junction bases left unmatched: 5. Participants were aged 18 to 89 years from around 25 US areas. The repertoire was sequenced with immunoSEQ multiplex PCR; TCRdb's copy has only in-frame clones and lacks some. The profile shows some 190,000 clones, over 80% of them singletons. The data were taken from a study of blood T cell repertoires in COVID-19. For the study at large: The cDNA or gDNA used as material had been derived from T cells, B-cell-depleted T cells, or PBMCs.

Sequencing was done on a sample of PBMCs or T cells enriched from blood (not recorded which). The chain carries TRBV12-3 or TRBV12-4 and TRBJ1-2; the match to TRBD1 covers 8 bases. The clonotype was recovered from a woman aged 25 to 39 who had been exposed to COVID-19. CDR3 nucleotide sequence: TGTGCCAGCAGGGGGACAGGAGTTTATGGCTACACCTTC. This sequence encodes CASRGTGVYGYTF.